This T cell receptor beta chain was documented in a study of post-analysis software for immune sequencing data. The study's findings and limits: Among several TRBV segments more frequent in patients than controls were TRBV5-6, TRBV5-1 and TRBV20-1.

Prepared libraries of TCR beta cDNA carried unique molecular identifiers. Each CDR3 protein gets one entry after TCRdb re-called the PCR reads with MiXCR. There are a few hundred thousand distinct CDR3 sequences in the sample; roughly 40% occur only once, and 6% to 9% lies in the top ten. This clonotype was seen many times. What it binds is unknown. The CDR3 has 14 residues. Germline V gives CDR1 LGHDT, CDR2 YNNKEL (reference sequence). Unmatched junction bases numbered 1, after V lost 4 bases and J lost 4 bases. What was sequenced was blood. J is TRBJ2-7 and V is TRBV3-1; 13 nucleotides align to TRBD2. This sequence was found in a girl aged 2 to 9 with multiple sclerosis. CDR3 residues: CASSRLAGGYEQYF. CDR3 nucleotides: TGTGCCAGCAGCCGACTAGCGGGGGGTTACGAGCAGTACTTC.